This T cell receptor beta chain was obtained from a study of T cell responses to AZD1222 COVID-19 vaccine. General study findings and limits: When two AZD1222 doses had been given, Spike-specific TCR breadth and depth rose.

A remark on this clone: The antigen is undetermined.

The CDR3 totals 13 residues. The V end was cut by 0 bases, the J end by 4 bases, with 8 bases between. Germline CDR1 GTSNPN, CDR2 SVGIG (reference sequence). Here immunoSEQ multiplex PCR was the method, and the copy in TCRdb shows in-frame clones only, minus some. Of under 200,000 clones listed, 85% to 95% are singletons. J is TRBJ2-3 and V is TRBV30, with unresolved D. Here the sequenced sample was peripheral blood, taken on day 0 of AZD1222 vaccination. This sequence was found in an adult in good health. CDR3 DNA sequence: TGTGCCTGGAGTGTACTGGCCCCAGATACGCAGTATTTT. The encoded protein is CAWSVLAPDTQYF. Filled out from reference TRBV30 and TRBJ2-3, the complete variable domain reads SQTIHQWPATLVQPVGSPLSLECTVEGTSNPNLYWYRQAAGRGLQLLFYSVGIGQISSEVPQNLSASRPQDRQFILSSKKLLLSDSGFYLCAWSVLAPDTQYFGPGTRLTVL.